These 28 T cell receptor beta chains originate from one sample sequenced in a study of CXCR3-negative and CXCR3-positive naive CD8 T cells. Study findings and constraints: Hydrophobicity of TRB CDR3s was greater in CXCR3-positive naive cells than in CXCR3-negative naive cells.

Libraries were UMI-labeled 5' RACE TRB cDNA. TCRdb re-called the 5' RACE reads and gives one entry per CDR3 protein, without DNA. The sample data list 150,000 or so distinct CDR3 sequences. These TCRs are of unknown antigen specificity. Sequenced input: naive CXCR3+ CD8+ T cells from blood. Described subset: CD45RO-CCR7+CD27+CD95- naive CD8+ T cells expressing CXCR3 (TNR3+). The receptor set was obtained from a human donor in good health. Some clones in this sample may be carry-over from other donors' samples.

V is TRBV2 and J is TRBJ2-2; the D call of TRBD1 rests on TCRdb alone, since no DNA is present to check it. The CDR3 is 15 residues long. Germline CDR1 is SNHLY and CDR2 is FYNNEI. This chain's CDR3 is CASSATGGNTGELFF.

J is TRBJ2-5 and V is TRBV7-2; the TCRdb D gene call, TRBD2, has no DNA to confirm it. In germline, CDR1 is SGHTA, CDR2 FQGNSA. The CDR3 sequence is 15 residues long. CDR3: CASSSPLAGKETQYF.

The V and J genes are TRBV10-2 and TRBJ1-1. The CDR3 covers 14 residues. Germline-derived CDR1 and CDR2 are WSHSY and SAAADI. The chain's CDR3 is CASSESRVYTEAFF.

The chain links TRBV2 to TRBJ2-7; TCRdb's D call of TRBD2 is untestable without DNA. This CDR3 has 16 residues. Germline CDR1 is SNHLY and CDR2 is FYNNEI. CDR3 loop: CASSEVELGGDYEQYF.

The chain uses TRBV15 and TRBJ1-5; TCRdb's D call, TRBD1, is unchecked because there is no DNA. The germline V gene has CDR1 LNHNV and CDR2 YYDKDF (reference sequence). This CDR3 comprises 14 residues. CDR3 amino acids: CATSSDQGYQPQHF.

This chain links TRBV28 with TRBJ1-5; the D gene TCRdb calls, TRBD1, cannot be checked with no DNA. Per the germline V gene, CDR1 is MDHEN and CDR2 is SYDVKM. The CDR3 is 17 residues long. CDR3 sequence: CASSLRDRVPSNQPQHF.

The chain joins TRBV4-3 to TRBJ2-7; the TRBD2 assignment by TCRdb is unverifiable without DNA. The CDR3 has 16 amino acids. CDR1 is LGHNA and CDR2 is YSLEER in the germline V gene. CDR3 sequence: CASSQDPSGVTYEQYF.

V gene TRBV11-2 combines with J gene TRBJ2-7; the D call of TRBD1 rests on TCRdb alone, since no DNA is present to check it. Germline values: CDR1 SGHAT, CDR2 FQNNGV. CDR3 length equals 14 residues. The CDR3 protein is CASSLGQGSHEQYF.

The rearrangement links TRBV23-1 to TRBJ2-7; TCRdb gives TRBD1 as the D gene, but with no DNA this cannot be confirmed. TRBV23-1 is identified as an open reading frame with a role that is uncertain. This CDR3 comprises 15 residues. The CDR3 sequence is CASSQLDRAGGEQYF.

This chain joins TRBV30 and TRBJ1-1. The CDR3 covers 13 residues. Germline V gene data show CDR1 as GTSNPN and CDR2 as SVGIG (reference sequence). CDR3: CAWALGGEAEAFF.

The chain's CDR3 is CASSPDPQLAKNIQYF. The chain recombines TRBV5-1 with TRBJ2-4; there is no DNA to check the TCRdb D call of TRBD1. The CDR3 loop spans 16 amino acids. Germline assignment: CDR1 SGHRS and CDR2 YFSETQ.

The chain joins TRBV20-1 to TRBJ1-2; TCRdb designates TRBD1, a call that cannot be tested without DNA. Germline loops: CDR1 DFQATT, CDR2 SNEGSKA (reference sequence). The CDR3 is 12 amino acids. The CDR3 region is CSARGGTGGYTF.

The chain employs TRBV7-9 and TRBJ1-4; TCRdb's D call, TRBD1, is unchecked because there is no DNA. Germline-derived CDR1 and CDR2 are SEHNR and FQNEAQ (reference sequence). The CDR3 is 11 amino acids. Here the CDR3 reads CASSSLRELFF.

The chain links TRBV7-8 to TRBJ2-7; TCRdb designates TRBD1, a call that cannot be tested without DNA. This CDR3 comprises 15 residues. Germline V gene sequence: CDR1 SGHVS, CDR2 FQNEAQ. CDR3 region: CASSSGAGLGYEQYF.

Here the CDR3 reads CSVTGGSSYEQYF. The J gene is TRBJ2-7, the V gene TRBV29-1; lacking DNA, the TRBD1 call made by TCRdb goes unchecked. This CDR3 comprises 13 residues. Germline V CDR1 and CDR2: SQVTM, ANQGSEA.

The J gene is TRBJ2-5, the V gene TRBV28; TCRdb proposes TRBD1, but this gene call is untestable without DNA. Germline V lookup: CDR1 MDHEN, CDR2 SYDVKM. The CDR3 is 15 amino acids. The CDR3 loop is CASSWSGREKETQYF.

In terms of frequency, this clonotype is large. The rearrangement links TRBV20-1 to TRBJ1-2; checking the TCRdb D call of TRBD1 is not possible without DNA. CDR1 is DFQATT and CDR2 is SNEGSKA in the germline V gene (reference sequence). The CDR3 sequence is 15 residues long. The CDR3 sequence: CSARDLGGINYGYTF.

The genes are TRBV3-1 and TRBJ1-1; the TCRdb D gene call, TRBD1, has no DNA to confirm it. Germline V CDR1 and CDR2: LGHDT, YNNKEL (reference sequence). The CDR3 sequence is 16 residues long. This CDR3 is CASSPPGGGKDTEAFF.

The chain joins TRBV7-9 to TRBJ2-7; with no DNA, the TCRdb D assignment of TRBD1 cannot be verified. CDR1 is SEHNR, CDR2 FQNEAQ, per germline (reference sequence). There are 14 residues in the CDR3. The CDR3 sequence: CASSLGDRPYEQYF.

V and J are TRBV6-6 and TRBJ2-1; TCRdb proposes TRBD2, but this gene call is untestable without DNA. Germline lookup yields CDR1 MNHNY and CDR2 SVGAGI (reference sequence). CDR3 length: 15 amino acids. The CDR3 sequence is CASSPPGLAYNEQFF.

The chain is built from TRBV19 and TRBJ2-7; TCRdb outputs TRBD1, but without DNA this stays unchecked. This CDR3 region has 15 residues. The V gene's germline CDR1 is LNHDA and CDR2 SQIVND (reference sequence). This CDR3 is CASTPRHGQSYEQYF. The full variable domain, in which reference TRBV19 and TRBJ2-7 provide the parts outside the CDR3, is DGGITQSPKYLFRKEGQNVTLSCEQNLNHDAMYWYRQDPGQGLRLIYYSQIVNDFQKGDIAEGYSVSREKKESFPLTVTSAQKNPTAFYLCASTPRHGQSYEQYFGPGTRLTVT.

V and J are TRBV5-6 and TRBJ2-1; the D call from TCRdb, TRBD1, cannot be confirmed without DNA. The CDR3 spans 15 residues. Looked up from germline, CDR1 is SGHDT and CDR2 is YYEEEE. The CDR3 here is CASSLQGGLHNEQFF.

The V gene is TRBV29-1, the J gene TRBJ2-7; with no DNA, the TCRdb D assignment of TRBD1 cannot be verified. The CDR3 length is 16 residues. The germline V gene encodes CDR1 SQVTM and CDR2 ANQGSEA. The CDR3 reads CSVESGRTGVGYEQYF.

V and J are TRBV18 and TRBJ1-4; TCRdb returns TRBD1, unconfirmable since there is no DNA. Germline V CDR1 and CDR2: KGHSH, LQKENI. The CDR3 spans 15 residues. The CDR3 loop is CASSPSQGQNEKLFF.

The chain is built from TRBV12-3 or TRBV12-4 and TRBJ2-3; there is no DNA to check the TCRdb D call of TRBD2. CDR3 size: 18 residues. The CDR3 is CASSFPYSGEGDTDTQYF.

CDR3 protein: CASSDYTGELFF. The J gene is TRBJ2-2, the V gene TRBV6-4. Per germline, CDR1 MRHNA and CDR2 SNTAGT. The length of the CDR3 is 12 residues.

The genes are TRBV28 and TRBJ2-1; with no DNA, the TCRdb D assignment of TRBD1 cannot be verified. Germline assignment: CDR1 MDHEN and CDR2 SYDVKM. The CDR3 spans 15 residues. CDR3 region: CASSLRQGGDNEQFF.

The chain has TRBV2 and TRBJ2-3; TCRdb's D gene call, TRBD2, goes unchecked for lack of DNA. There are 18 residues in the CDR3. CDR1 SNHLY and CDR2 FYNNEI come from the germline V gene. The chain's CDR3 is CASSPDSFTRTGTDTQYF.